This T cell receptor beta chain was documented in a study of response to subunit inactivated influenza vaccine. Study-wide results and caveats: The authors suggested that few new T cells are recruited per seasonal influenza vaccination.

The table lists this clonotype with a few counts. The antigen is undetermined. This CDR3 has 14 residues. CDR1 is SGHTA, CDR2 FQGTGA, per germline. The ends were cut back, 4 bases at V and 12 bases at J, with 19 bases in the middle. TCRdb used MiXCR to reprocess the RT-PCR reads, holding one entry per CDR3 protein. Counted here are approximately 570,000 distinct CDR3 sequences, about 8% occurring once; the ten biggest clones make up 13%. The chain carries TRBV7-3 and TRBJ2-1; TRBD2 is a possible D gene (5 bases). This TCR was sampled from a man between 45 and 75 years old who received an inactivated influenza vaccine. The material was PBMCs from blood, obtained 23 to 25 months after vaccination. CDR3 coding DNA: TGTGCCAGCAGCTCCCCCGGGATAAATGAGGTGCAGTTCTTC. Translating gives CASSSPGINEVQFF.